A selection of T cell receptor beta chains follows, all from one sample in a study of cytomegalovirus exposure and HLA in healthy donors. This table comes from immunoSEQ multiplex PCR, and its TCRdb copy is limited to in-frame clones, with some not included. Of some 200,000 clones listed, around 77% are singletons. The sequenced sample was PBMCs. The receptors here all came from a woman aged 25 to 39 in good health and CMV-seronegative. Each CDR3 is given with its conserved first and last residue. D genes are given only for firm matches. For some rows the clone size is stated as once, few or many, or as a class when expanded; others skip it.

D gene	V gene	clone size	CDR3 length	J gene	CDR3 protein	CDR3 DNA
TRBD2	TRBV19	.	15	TRBJ2-3	CASSNGGRESDTQYF	TGTGCCAGTAGTAACGGCGGGAGGGAGTCAGATACGCAGTATTTT
.	TRBV28	.	15	TRBJ2-1	CASSSHGTLYNEQFF	TGTGCCAGCAGTTCTCACGGGACACTGTACAATGAGCAGTTCTTC
TRBD2	TRBV30	.	15	TRBJ2-1	CAWNLGASGINEQFF	TGTGCCTGGAACCTCGGTGCTAGCGGTATTAATGAGCAGTTCTTC
TRBD1	TRBV12-5	few	13	TRBJ1-1	CASGGTGGTEAFF	TGTGCTAGTGGCGGGACAGGGGGCACTGAAGCTTTCTTT
TRBD2	TRBV30	.	14	TRBJ2-3	CAWSSGRLTDTQYF	TGTGCCTGGAGTAGCGGGAGACTCACAGATACGCAGTATTTT
TRBD2	TRBV4-2	few	15	TRBJ2-2	CASSPTSGISGELFF	TGTGCCAGCAGCCCGACTAGCGGGATCTCCGGGGAGCTGTTTTTT
TRBD2	TRBV5-1	.	13	TRBJ2-7	CASQREPNDEQYF	TGCGCCAGCCAGCGGGAGCCCAACGACGAGCAGTACTTC
.	TRBV5-1	.	14	TRBJ2-7	CASSLSPGPHEQYF	TGCGCCAGCAGCTTGAGTCCAGGGCCTCACGAGCAGTACTTC
TRBD1	TRBV25-1	few	16	TRBJ2-1	CASSDSGTDIYNEQFF	TGTGCCAGCAGTGATTCCGGGACAGACATCTACAATGAGCAGTTCTTC
.	TRBV4-2	.	15	TRBJ2-1	CASSQDMGAGNEQFF	TGTGCCAGCAGCCAAGATATGGGCGCGGGCAATGAGCAGTTCTTC
.	TRBV6-5	.	13	TRBJ1-1	CASSVGLDTEAFF	TGTGCCAGCAGTGTTGGCCTGGACACTGAAGCTTTCTTT
TRBD1	TRBV5-6	.	14	TRBJ1-5	CASSLVQGDQPQHF	TGTGCCAGCAGCTTGGTCCAGGGGGATCAGCCCCAGCATTTT
TRBD2	TRBV7-2	.	15	TRBJ2-7	CASSLAGPISYEQYF	TGTGCCAGCAGCCTAGCGGGGCCTATCTCCTACGAGCAGTACTTC
.	TRBV6-1	.	16	TRBJ1-1	CASSESSSWGAGEAFF	TGTGCCAGCAGTGAATCGAGTAGCTGGGGAGCAGGTGAAGCTTTCTTT
TRBD2	TRBV27	.	17	TRBJ2-3	CASSLSGSGGYTDTQYF	TGTGCCAGCAGTTTATCTGGTAGCGGGGGATACACAGATACGCAGTATTTT
.	TRBV6-6	.	14	TRBJ2-5	CASSYSGSQETQYF	TGTGCCAGCAGTTACTCGGGGAGTCAAGAGACCCAGTACTTC
TRBD2	TRBV9	.	19	TRBJ2-3	CASSASQIIPGLPTDTQYF	TGTGCCAGCAGCGCCTCTCAGATTATCCCGGGACTACCCACAGATACGCAGTATTTT
.	TRBV28	few	12	TRBJ1-3	CASTFTGNTIYF	TGTGCCAGCACCTTTACTGGAAACACCATATATTTT
TRBD2	TRBV6-5	.	15	TRBJ2-1	CASRGASSGSDEQFF	TGTGCCAGCAGGGGGGCGAGTAGCGGGAGTGATGAGCAGTTCTTC
TRBD1	TRBV18	.	14	TRBJ2-1	CASSEGQGEDEQFF	TGTGCCAGCTCAGAGGGACAGGGCGAGGATGAGCAGTTCTTC
.	TRBV27	.	14	TRBJ1-5	CASSLNRENQPQHF	TGTGCCAGCAGTTTAAACAGGGAGAATCAGCCCCAGCATTTT
.	TRBV27	few	15	TRBJ1-4	CASSFRGLANEKLFF	TGTGCCAGCAGTTTTAGAGGGCTTGCTAATGAAAAACTGTTTTTT
.	TRBV19	.	15	TRBJ1-5	CASVQQANSNQPQHF	TGTGCCAGTGTACAACAGGCAAATAGCAATCAGCCCCAGCATTTT
TRBD1	TRBV29-1	.	11	TRBJ1-2	CSVAGGYGYPF	TGCAGCGTTGCAGGGGGCTATGGCTACCCCTTC
TRBD2	TRBV6-4	.	18	TRBJ2-7	CASSDSITHGLAAYEQYF	TGTGCCAGCAGTGACTCCATTACCCACGGACTAGCGGCCTACGAGCAGTACTTC
.	TRBV2	.	15	TRBJ2-2	CASSPTGTPTGELFF	TGTGCCAGCAGCCCTACCGGGACACCCACCGGGGAGCTGTTTTTT
TRBD1	TRBV5-4	once	14	TRBJ1-1	CASSATTGPTEAFF	TGTGCCAGCAGCGCCACGACAGGGCCCACTGAAGCTTTCTTT
.	TRBV5-1	.	15	TRBJ1-1	CASSLAAGAKAEAFF	TGCGCCAGCAGCTTGGCTGCAGGGGCTAAGGCTGAAGCTTTCTTT
.	TRBV7-6	.	15	TRBJ2-2	CASSPEGWNTGELFF	TGTGCCAGCAGCCCGGAGGGGTGGAACACCGGGGAGCTGTTTTTT
.	TRBV11-2	.	14	TRBJ2-7	CASSLSQGTYEQYF	TGTGCCAGCAGCTTAAGTCAGGGAACTTACGAGCAGTACTTC
.	TRBV27	.	15	TRBJ1-4	CASSVRAGVGSELFF	TGTGCCAGCAGTGTGAGGGCAGGGGTAGGGTCGGAACTGTTTTTT
.	TRBV28	few	16	TRBJ1-2	CASRDWLEGTKDGYTF	TGTGCCAGCAGGGACTGGCTGGAGGGGACGAAGGATGGCTACACCTTC
TRBD1	TRBV5-4	.	13	TRBJ1-1	CASSLDRGGEAFF	TGTGCCAGCAGCTTGGACAGGGGTGGTGAAGCTTTCTTT
.	TRBV5-6	.	16	TRBJ2-7	CASSIPSGEASYEQYF	TGTGCCAGCAGCATCCCCTCGGGGGAGGCCTCCTACGAGCAGTACTTC
.	TRBV6-5	few	15	TRBJ1-3	CASSLSRVSGNTIYF	TGTGCCAGCAGCCTCTCGAGGGTCTCTGGAAACACCATATATTTT
TRBD2	TRBV6-5	.	14	TRBJ2-7	CASRESGGALEQYF	TGTGCCAGCAGGGAAAGCGGGGGGGCCTTGGAGCAGTACTTC
.	TRBV19	.	13	TRBJ2-7	CASSGAAGSQQYF	TGTGCCAGTAGTGGAGCGGCGGGTTCTCAGCAGTACTTC
TRBD2	TRBV6-4	many	15	TRBJ2-2	CASSGTSGNTGELFF	TGTGCCAGCAGTGGGACTAGCGGGAACACCGGGGAGCTGTTTTTT
TRBD1	TRBV30	.	11	TRBJ2-7	CAWSGDRGPRF	TGTGCCTGGAGTGGGGACAGGGGCCCCCGCTTC
.	TRBV7-2	.	13	TRBJ2-1	CASSPDSDNEQFF	TGTGCCAGCAGCCCGGACAGTGACAATGAGCAGTTCTTC
.	TRBV27	.	13	TRBJ2-2	CASSFVIDGELFF	TGTGCCAGCAGTTTTGTAATAGACGGGGAGCTGTTTTTT
.	TRBV29-1	once	11	TRBJ1-2	CSVEQNYGYTF	TGCAGCGTTGAGCAGAATTATGGCTACACCTTC